This TCR beta chain was identified in a study of blood T cell repertoires in COVID-19. Generated by immunoSEQ multiplex PCR, the TCRdb table keeps only in-frame clones and is missing some. The repertoire holds fewer than 250,000 clones, about nine tenths seen once, with about 2.5% in the top ten. Germline CDR1 is KGHSH and CDR2 is LQKENI. Deletions cut 4 bases from V and 3 bases from J, with 10 bases between. CDR3 length equals 13 residues. The clonotype was recovered from a woman aged 55-70 years with acute or convalescent COVID-19. Sequenced material: peripheral blood. The chain joins TRBV18 to TRBJ2-7, with unresolved D. The CDR3 loop is CASSLGFLYEQYF. In DNA, the CDR3 is TGTGCCAGCTCACTCGGGTTTCTCTACGAGCAGTACTTC. Full variable domain (missing parts from reference TRBV18 and TRBJ2-7): NAGVMQNPRHLVRRRGQEARLRCSPMKGHSHVYWYRQLPEEGLKFMVYLQKENIIDESGMPKERFSAEFPKEGPSILRIQQVVRGDSAAYFCASSLGFLYEQYFGPGTRLTVT.